This T cell receptor (beta chain) emerged from a study of shared clonotypes between healthy human individuals. Findings of the study overall: Generation probability values for non-shared clonotypes were lower than those for clonotypes shared by all four donors. Richness estimates generally favored naive over memory subsets. Represented diversity (both genetic and exposure-history) was limited by the small number of donors.

Terminally differentiated effector memory CD45RA+ cells were excluded by CCR7 positive selection of CD45RO-negative cells. Each sample came from a Caucasian adult donor living in Nashville, Tennessee. Germline V gene sequence: CDR1 MNHEY, CDR2 SVGAGI. The CDR3 is made up of 14 amino acids. The trim removed 6 bases at V and 2 bases at J, leaving 6 bases unmatched. Profiled with immunoSEQ multiplex PCR; TCRdb holds only in-frame clones, not every one. The sample carries hundreds of thousands of clones, 90% to 97% recorded once. Note on this clone: Its antigen is unidentified.

This clonotype was obtained from a man aged 25 to 45 in good health. Sequenced input: naive CD8+ T cells sorted from blood. The chain joins TRBV6-5 to TRBJ1-1, with 7 bases that match TRBD1. This CDR3 reads CASRGGQSNTEAFF. CDR3 coding DNA: TGTGCCAGCAGAGGGGGACAGTCCAACACTGAAGCTTTCTTT.